Here is one T cell receptor (beta chain) with its context. As yet, its antigen is unknown. Vbeta (60) and Jbeta (13) primers were used in the PCR. Profiling relied on immunoSEQ multiplex PCR, and the TCRdb table lists in-frame clones only, not all of them. This table has 84,000 or so clones, under 80% appearing once. This specimen belongs to a study of cytomegalovirus exposure and HLA in healthy donors. Findings and limits, study-wide: Across donors, presence/absence analyses took sequencing depth to be roughly uniform.

The CDR3 has 16 residues. Trimming pared 7 bases from V and 2 bases from J, leaving 15 bases between. In germline, CDR1 is SNHLY, CDR2 FYNNEI. Sequenced: PBMCs. The receptor comes from a boy younger than 18 in good health and CMV-seronegative. The chain joins TRBV2 to TRBJ2-6; D possibly corresponds to TRBD1 (7 bases). The CDR3 DNA reads as TGTGCCAGCACCCCGCAGGGGGGAGCTGGGGCCAACGTCCTGACTTTC. The encoded protein is CASTPQGGAGANVLTF.